Listed below are T cell receptor beta chains from one sample, sequenced in a study of control samples from healthy donors and cancer patients. Using immunoSEQ multiplex PCR, the repertoire was profiled, and TCRdb retains in-frame clones only, with some absent. The sample has 150,000 to 200,000 clones; 90% are singletons. Sequencing was performed on blood. The source of these receptors is a woman aged 45-60 years in good health. CDR3s include the opening cysteine and the closing phenylalanine or tryptophan. Each record gives: V gene, J gene, D gene, clone size, CDR3 protein, CDR3 DNA. A D gene is named only where the DNA matches it firmly. Only part of the rows carry a size: once, few, many, or a class if the clone is expanded.

>TRBV24-1|TRBJ2-4|-|once
CATSGGESSWENIQYF
TGTGCCACCAGTGGAGGCGAGAGCTCCTGGGAGAACATTCAGTACTTC
>TRBV5-1|TRBJ2-6|-|-
CASGQTRSGANVLTF
TGCGCCAGCGGCCAAACCCGCTCTGGGGCCAACGTCCTGACTTTC
>TRBV28|TRBJ1-2|TRBD1|-
CASGDRASGYTF
TGTGCCAGCGGGGACAGGGCTAGTGGCTACACCTTC
>TRBV3-1/TRBV3-2|TRBJ1-6|-|-
CASSQPQGNNSPLHF
TGTGCCAGCAGCCAGCCTCAGGGTAATAATTCACCCCTCCACTTT
>TRBV6-5|TRBJ1-2|-|-
CASSYVQGPHYGYTF
TGTGCCAGCAGTTACGTCCAGGGCCCCCACTATGGCTACACCTTC
>TRBV7-7|TRBJ2-1|-|-
CASSEDGQYNEQFF
TGTGCCAGCAGCGAGGACGGGCAGTACAATGAGCAGTTCTTC
>TRBV3-1/TRBV3-2|TRBJ2-2|-|-
CASSQRSWDTGELFF
TGTGCCAGCAGCCAGAGGAGTTGGGACACCGGGGAGCTGTTTTTT
>TRBV4-1|TRBJ2-7|TRBD2|-
CASSQDLSGGAYEQYF
TGCGCCAGCAGCCAAGATTTAAGCGGGGGGGCATACGAGCAGTACTTC
>TRBV7-3|TRBJ2-3|-|-
CASSPRSADTQYF
TGTGCCAGCAGCCCCCGATCTGCGGATACGCAGTATTTT
>TRBV30|TRBJ2-5|-|-
CAWSSSAKTQYF
TGTGCCTGGAGTAGTAGCGCGAAGACCCAGTACTTC
>TRBV5-4|TRBJ2-3|-|-
CASSLELGRRVDTQYF
TGTGCCAGCAGCTTGGAACTGGGTAGGAGGGTGGATACGCAGTATTTT
>TRBV5-1|TRBJ2-7|TRBD1|-
CASTKGGTGGSYEQYF
TGCGCCAGCACTAAGGGAGGGACAGGGGGCTCCTACGAGCAGTACTTC
>TRBV20-1|TRBJ2-7|TRBD2|-
CSASGGGIYEQYF
TGCAGTGCTAGTGGCGGGGGGATATACGAGCAGTACTTC
>TRBV27|TRBJ1-1|-|-
CASRRGGTEAFF
TGTGCCAGCAGGAGGGGGGGCACTGAAGCTTTCTTT
>TRBV18|TRBJ1-5|-|few
CASSPGASNQPQHF
TGTGCCAGCTCACCAGGGGCTAGCAATCAGCCCCAGCATTTT
>TRBV4-1|TRBJ1-2|TRBD1|-
CASSQEAPGTGDYGYTF
TGCGCCAGCAGCCAAGAAGCCCCCGGGACAGGGGACTATGGCTACACCTTC
>TRBV30|TRBJ1-1|-|-
CACKTVNTEAFF
TGTGCCTGTAAGACAGTGAACACTGAAGCTTTCTTT
>TRBV24-1|TRBJ1-2|-|-
CATSDSGPYGYTF
TGTGCCACCAGTGATTCGGGGCCGTATGGCTACACCTTC
>TRBV19|TRBJ1-1|TRBD1|once
CASSILGQENTEAFF
TGTGCCAGTAGTATTTTGGGACAGGAGAACACTGAAGCTTTCTTT
>TRBV10-2|TRBJ1-1|-|-
CASRETANTEAFF
TGCGCCAGCCGAGAGACAGCTAACACTGAAGCTTTCTTT
>TRBV5-1|TRBJ2-7|TRBD1|-
CASSSGQGAYEQYF
TGCGCCAGCAGCTCGGGACAGGGGGCTTACGAGCAGTACTTC
>TRBV19|TRBJ1-6|-|once
CASSIVQSPLHF
TGTGCCAGTAGTATCGTGCAATCACCCCTCCACTTT
>TRBV7-2|TRBJ1-2|-|-
CASSPDLLGVYGYTF
TGTGCCAGCAGCCCCGACTTGCTAGGGGTCTATGGCTACACCTTC
>TRBV6-5|TRBJ2-1|-|-
CASSYSGTRTHEQFF
TGTGCCAGCAGTTACTCCGGGACAAGGACCCATGAGCAGTTCTTC
>TRBV9|TRBJ1-1|TRBD1|-
CASSAAGGGNTEAFF
TGTGCCAGCAGCGCCGCAGGGGGAGGAAACACTGAAGCTTTCTTT
>TRBV28|TRBJ1-5|-|-
CASTYGEGPQHF
TGTGCCAGCACCTATGGGGAGGGGCCCCAGCATTTT
>TRBV5-5|TRBJ2-1|-|-
CASSLGGGLAYNEQFF
TGTGCCAGCAGCTTGGGCGGGGGCCTAGCTTACAATGAGCAGTTCTTC
>TRBV6-5|TRBJ1-5|TRBD1|few
CASSKGARQPQHF
TGTGCCAGCAGTAAGGGGGCTCGGCAGCCCCAGCATTTT
>TRBV7-2|TRBJ2-5|TRBD1|-
CASSWDRGSETQYF
TGTGCCAGCAGCTGGGACAGGGGCTCAGAGACCCAGTACTTC
>TRBV6-5|TRBJ2-3|-|once
CAAGWGATDTQYF
TGTGCCGCCGGGTGGGGGGCCACAGATACGCAGTATTTT
>TRBV4-3|TRBJ2-7|-|-
CASSQGANYEQYF
TGCGCCAGCAGCCAAGGGGCAAACTACGAGCAGTACTTC
>TRBV3-1/TRBV3-2|TRBJ1-5|-|-
CASSQGVTGFQPQHF
TGTGCCAGCAGCCAAGGGGTGACGGGGTTTCAGCCCCAGCATTTT
>TRBV7-7|TRBJ2-1|-|once
CASSLEVGSYNEQFF
TGTGCTAGCAGCTTGGAGGTTGGCTCCTACAATGAGCAGTTCTTC
>TRBV7-9|TRBJ1-2|TRBD1|-
CASSFPDRPLYHGYTF
TGTGCCAGCAGCTTTCCGGACAGGCCACTCTACCATGGCTACACCTTC
>TRBV5-1|TRBJ2-1|TRBD2|once
CASSLAGTRPFF
TGCGCCAGCAGCTTGGCCGGGACTAGGCCGTTCTTC
>TRBV13|TRBJ2-2|TRBD1|-
CASSLGTGAGELFF
TGTGCCAGCAGCTTAGGAACAGGGGCCGGGGAGCTGTTTTTT
>TRBV13|TRBJ1-3|-|-
CASSLGATGNTIYF
TGTGCCAGCAGCTTAGGCGCCACTGGAAACACCATATATTTT
>TRBV6-6|TRBJ2-7|-|-
CASCPGDSFYEQYF
TGTGCCAGCTGCCCGGGGGACTCTTTCTACGAGCAGTACTTC
>TRBV7-9|TRBJ1-4|TRBD1|-
CASSLRMTGTNEKLFF
TGTGCCAGCAGTCTTAGAATGACAGGGACGAATGAAAAACTGTTTTTT
>TRBV7-8|TRBJ2-5|TRBD2|-
CASSKILAGGPKTQYF
TGTGCCAGCAGTAAAATACTAGCGGGAGGACCCAAGACCCAGTACTTC
>TRBV27|TRBJ2-1|-|-
CASSTLREIFLNEQFF
TGTGCCAGCAGTACGTTAAGGGAGATCTTCTTAAATGAGCAGTTCTTC
>TRBV28|TRBJ1-2|-|-
CASNSASNYGYTF
TGTGCCAGCAACTCAGCATCTAACTATGGCTACACCTTC